The source of this T cell receptor beta chain is a study of blood T cell repertoires in COVID-19. Study-level information: Samples taken during acute and convalescent COVID-19 were collected in the United States, Italy and Spain.

Method: immunoSEQ multiplex PCR; TCRdb's copy keeps in-frame clones and lacks some. The sample has 310,000 or so clones; 85% to 90% are singletons. The V and J ends lost 6 bases and 0 bases respectively, with 11 bases between them. There are 14 residues in the CDR3. CDR1 MDHEN and CDR2 SYDVKM come from the germline V gene. Cohort 3 recovery required two negative PCRs, clearance, or symptom resolution. The clonotype originates from a woman aged 18 to 35 who had recovered from COVID-19. Specimen: PBMCs or T cells enriched from blood (not recorded which). The V gene is TRBV28, the J gene TRBJ1-1; D unresolved. Written as DNA, the CDR3 is TGTGCCAGCAGCCAACAGTACATGAACACTGAAGCTTTCTTT. Its protein product is CASSQQYMNTEAFF.